These T cell receptor beta chains were read from a single sample in a study of OX40 agonist ivuxolimab in advanced cancers. Here immunoSEQ multiplex PCR was the method, and the copy in TCRdb shows in-frame clones only, minus some. Among about 26,000 clones listed, 80% to 90% were seen once. Sequencing used CD4+ or CD8+ T cells sorted from blood, obtained in a trial of the OX40 agonist ivuxolimab. Receptor source: an adult with an advanced solid tumor such as melanoma, head and neck, liver or kidney cancer. CDR3s include the opening cysteine and the closing phenylalanine or tryptophan. D genes are given only for firm matches. Expanded clones get a size class; other rows say once, few or many, or leave the size out.

d_call clone_size j_call v_call cdr3_aa cdr3_nt
- - TRBJ2-1 TRBV4-2 CASSQVPVRANEQFF TGTGCCAGCAGCCAAGTCCCAGTTAGGGCCAATGAGCAGTTCTTC
- - TRBJ2-2 TRBV5-1 CASSLVVGENTGELFF TGCGCCAGCAGCTTGGTGGTGGGAGAGAACACCGGGGAGCTGTTTTTT
- - TRBJ2-1 TRBV7-6 CASSRTANSYNEQFF TGTGCCAGCAGCCGGACAGCAAATTCCTACAATGAGCAGTTCTTC
- - TRBJ2-3 TRBV5-1 CASSGGTLHLPHTDTQYF TGCGCCAGCAGCGGAGGGACACTACACCTACCCCACACAGATACGCAGTATTTT
TRBD1 - TRBJ2-1 TRBV27 CASSLGQRLIPYNEQFF TGTGCCAGCAGTTTGGGACAGAGGCTTATACCCTACAATGAGCAGTTCTTC
TRBD2 once TRBJ2-7 TRBV27 CASSYGEGSYEQYF TGTGCCAGCAGTTACGGGGAGGGTTCCTACGAGCAGTACTTC
- - TRBJ2-7 TRBV15 CATSSRSGDEQYF TGTGCCACCAGCAGTAGGTCAGGGGACGAGCAGTACTTC
- - TRBJ1-1 TRBV5-1 CASSPRGEGNTEAFF TGCGCCAGCAGCCCCCGGGGGGAAGGCAACACTGAAGCTTTCTTT
TRBD2 - TRBJ2-1 TRBV2 CASTAPAGEYNEQFF TGTGCCAGCACGGCCCCAGCGGGAGAGTACAATGAGCAGTTCTTC
- - TRBJ2-6 TRBV7-3 CASSFTPPSGANVLTF TGTGCCAGCAGCTTTACACCCCCTTCTGGGGCCAACGTCCTGACTTTC
- - TRBJ2-7 TRBV5-1 CASRSAFEGYEQYF TGCGCCAGCAGGTCGGCTTTCGAGGGGTACGAGCAGTACTTC
- - TRBJ1-1 TRBV5-8 CASSFLSAEAFF TGTGCCAGCAGCTTTCTATCGGCTGAAGCTTTCTTT
- - TRBJ1-1 TRBV4-3 CASSQELGRAQGEAFF TGCGCCAGCAGCCAAGAACTGGGCAGGGCACAGGGTGAAGCTTTCTTT
- - TRBJ2-1 TRBV7-8 CASSLARRPEQFF TGTGCCAGCAGCTTAGCGCGGAGGCCTGAGCAGTTCTTC
- - TRBJ1-4 TRBV19 CATRSAAFNEKLFF TGTGCAACAAGGTCGGCAGCCTTTAATGAAAAACTGTTTTTT
- - TRBJ2-7 TRBV27 CASRALSTYEQYF TGTGCCAGCCGGGCTCTGTCAACCTACGAGCAGTACTTC
- once TRBJ2-1 TRBV4-1 CASSQGVGSGGEQFF TGCGCCAGCAGCCAAGGAGTCGGGAGCGGAGGTGAGCAGTTCTTC
TRBD1 - TRBJ2-7 TRBV7-9 CASSFGTGAYEQYF TGTGCCAGCAGCTTCGGGACAGGCGCCTACGAGCAGTACTTC
- - TRBJ2-7 TRBV7-8 CASSFWTVGYEQYF TGTGCCAGCAGCTTCTGGACGGTGGGCTACGAGCAGTACTTC
TRBD2 few TRBJ2-1 TRBV7-3 CASSPTGTSGYNEQFF TGTGCCAGCAGCCCAACCGGGACTAGCGGCTACAATGAGCAGTTCTTC
- - TRBJ1-4 TRBV18 CASSPYWAGPPTNEKLFF TGTGCCAGCTCACCATACTGGGCGGGGCCCCCAACTAATGAAAAACTGTTTTTT
- - TRBJ2-7 TRBV5-5 CASTGATHYEQYF TGTGCCAGCACCGGGGCGACTCATTACGAGCAGTACTTC
TRBD2 - TRBJ2-1 TRBV9 CASSDAALAGDAYSYNEQFF TGTGCCAGCAGCGACGCAGCCCTAGCGGGAGATGCTTATTCCTACAATGAGCAGTTCTTC
- - TRBJ1-2 TRBV7-2 CASSFDYGYTF TGTGCCAGCAGCTTCGACTATGGCTACACCTTC
- - TRBJ2-1 TRBV9 CASSAWGDNDEQFF TGTGCCAGCAGCGCGTGGGGGGATAACGATGAGCAGTTCTTC
- - TRBJ2-1 TRBV20-1 CSAHRVYEQFF TGCAGTGCTCATAGAGTTTATGAGCAGTTCTTC
- once TRBJ2-2 TRBV4-1 CASSPHGRGTGELFF TGCGCCAGCAGCCCCCACGGCAGGGGAACCGGGGAGCTGTTTTTT
- - TRBJ1-1 TRBV6-6 CASSYVLQGGTEAFF TGTGCCAGCAGTTACGTCTTGCAGGGAGGGACTGAAGCTTTCTTT